These 32 T cell receptor beta chains came from one sample sequenced in a study of shared clonotypes between healthy human individuals. CD45RO negativity and positive selection for CCR7 defined naive CD8 cells, a population that excluded terminally differentiated effector memory CD45RA+ cells. Sequencing was performed with immunoSEQ multiplex PCR; in TCRdb, only in-frame clones are kept and a portion is missing. The sample lists more than 550,000 clones, about 91% occurring once. Sequenced: naive CD8+ T cells sorted from blood. The receptors here all came from a man aged 25 to 45 in good health.

This clone has only one observation. The CDR3 DNA is TGTGCCAGCACCCAGGAGGACAAGGGCACCGGGGAGCTGTTTTTT. As protein: CASTQEDKGTGELFF. The J gene is TRBJ2-2, the V gene TRBV7-9; either TRBD1 or TRBD2 may fit D (5 bases each). Deletions cut 7 bases from V and 4 bases from J, with 16 bases between. This CDR3 is built from 15 residues. In germline, CDR1 is SEHNR, CDR2 FQNEAQ (reference sequence).

The gene calls are TRBV2 and TRBJ2-7; D tentatively fits TRBD1 or TRBD2 (5 bases each). The V and J ends lost 6 bases and 3 bases respectively, with 12 bases between them. The germline V gene encodes CDR1 SNHLY and CDR2 FYNNEI. CDR3 size: 13 residues. CDR3 protein: CASSQGTYYEQYF. The CDR3 DNA reads TGTGCCAGCAGCCAAGGGACCTACTACGAGCAGTACTTC.

The rearrangement links TRBV4-3 to TRBJ2-7; unclear D gene. This CDR3 has 16 amino acids. The V end was cut by 0 bases, the J end by 2 bases, with 14 bases between. Germline CDR1 LGHNA, CDR2 YSLEER. The CDR3 here is CASSQDQTLDPYEQYF. DNA for the CDR3: TGCGCCAGCAGCCAAGATCAGACTCTTGATCCCTACGAGCAGTACTTC.

The chain uses TRBV15 and TRBJ2-7, with 7 bases matching TRBD1. The V segment lost 2 bases and the J segment 5 bases; nucleotides outside the gene matches: 6. Germline V lookup: CDR1 LNHNV, CDR2 YYDKDF (reference sequence). The CDR3 contains 14 residues. The CDR3 loop is CATSRSDRADEQYF. As DNA, the CDR3 is TGTGCCACCAGCAGATCCGACAGGGCCGACGAGCAGTACTTC.

V and J are TRBV9 and TRBJ2-7; 10 bases are shared with TRBD2. CDR3 size: 15 residues. Looked up from germline, CDR1 is SGDLS and CDR2 is YYNGEE. V lost 0 bases and J lost 3; bases outside the gene matches: 3. The CDR3 spells CASSVASGSNYEQYF. CDR3 bases: TGTGCCAGCAGCGTAGCTAGCGGGAGCAACTACGAGCAGTACTTC.

This clone was detected once. The J gene is TRBJ2-5, the V gene TRBV28; 7 positions agree with TRBD2. V lost 2 bases and J lost 5; bases outside the gene matches: 11. This CDR3 region has 16 residues. Looked up from germline, CDR1 is MDHEN and CDR2 is SYDVKM. The CDR3 is CASSLMAGESVETQYF. In nucleotides, the CDR3 is TGTGCCAGCAGTTTAATGGCGGGAGAAAGCGTGGAGACCCAGTACTTC. Looking up the rest from reference TRBV28 and TRBJ2-5 gives the full variable domain: DVKVTQSSRYLVKRTGEKVFLECVQDMDHENMFWYRQDPGLGLRLIYFSYDVKMKEKGDIPEGYSVSREKKERFSLILESASTNQTSMYLCASSLMAGESVETQYFGPGTRLLVL.

The chain has TRBV5-1 and TRBJ2-1; 8 nucleotides align to TRBD1. J was trimmed by 4 bases and V by 5 bases; bases with no gene match: 11. This CDR3 spans 16 amino acids. Germline loops: CDR1 SGHRS, CDR2 YFSETQ. The CDR3 sequence: CASRPRQGPVYNEQFF. The CDR3 DNA reads as TGCGCCAGCAGACCCCGACAGGGGCCAGTATACAATGAGCAGTTCTTC. Drawing the rest from reference TRBV5-1 and TRBJ2-1, the complete variable domain is KAGVTQTPRYLIKTRGQQVTLSCSPISGHRSVSWYQQTPGQGLQFLFEYFSETQRNKGNFPGRFSGRQFSNSRSEMNVSTLELGDSALYLCASRPRQGPVYNEQFFGPGTRLTVL.

J is TRBJ2-3 and V is TRBV9; 8 bases are a match to TRBD2. Looked up from germline, CDR1 is SGDLS and CDR2 is YYNGEE. V lost 0 bases, J lost 0 bases, and 6 bases stayed unmatched. The CDR3 has 17 residues. Here the CDR3 DNA reads TGTGCCAGCAGCGTAGGGGCTAGCGGGTTTAGCACAGATACGCAGTATTTT. Its translation: CASSVGASGFSTDTQYF.

Points on this clone: Other DNA sequences in the sample encode the same CDR3. The chain employs TRBV7-9 and TRBJ2-2; 7 nucleotides agree with TRBD1. Germline loops: CDR1 SEHNR, CDR2 FQNEAQ (reference sequence). V lost 6 bases and J lost 6; bases outside the gene matches: 1. This CDR3 spans 12 amino acids. The CDR3 reads CASRDRAGELFF. The DNA of the CDR3 is TGTGCCAGCAGAGACAGGGCCGGGGAGCTGTTTTTT.

The chain is built from TRBV7-9 and TRBJ1-5, with 7 bases fitting TRBD1. Germline V gene sequence: CDR1 SEHNR, CDR2 FQNEAQ (reference sequence). The J segment lost 7 bases and the V segment lost 4 bases, leaving 10 bases of the junction unmatched. The CDR3 is 15 residues long. CDR3: CASSSGTEGGQPQHF. The CDR3 nucleotides read TGTGCCAGCAGCTCCGGGACAGAAGGAGGCCAGCCCCAGCATTTT. Complete variable domain (other parts from reference TRBV7-9 and TRBJ1-5): DTGVSQNPRHKITKRGQNVTFRCDPISEHNRLYWYRQTLGQGPEFLTYFQNEAQLEKSRLLSDRFSAERPKGSFSTLEIQRTEQGDSAMYLCASSSGTEGGQPQHFGDGTRLSIL.

This chain links TRBV28 with TRBJ2-1, with TRBD2 as a possible D gene (5 bases). V lost 5 bases, J lost 8 bases, and 10 bases lay in between. The CDR3 consists of 12 residues. In germline, CDR1 is MDHEN, CDR2 SYDVKM. The CDR3 DNA follows: TGTGCCAGCAGTCTAGGGAGAGATGAGCAGTTCTTC. Translation: CASSLGRDEQFF.

V and J are TRBV28 and TRBJ1-4; the D is unclear. CDR1 and CDR2 (germline): MDHEN, SYDVKM. The CDR3 extends over 16 amino acids. The V end lost 2 bases, the J end lost 0 bases, and 10 bases lay between the germline ends. CDR3 nucleotide sequence: TGTGCCAGCAGTTTACAAGCCGGTGCAACTAATGAAAAACTGTTTTTT. Its protein product is CASSLQAGATNEKLFF.

Notes on this clone: The junction and the germline gene differ at one end; a read error may be behind it. The chain links TRBV7-7 to TRBJ2-2, with D tentatively TRBD1 (6 bases). There are 15 residues in the CDR3. CDR1 SSHAT and CDR2 FNYEAQ come from the germline V gene (reference sequence). CDR3 region: CASSDPGQDTGELFF. CDR3 bases: TGTGCTAGCAGTGACCCGGGACAAGACACCGGGGAGCTGTTTTTT.

V is TRBV19 and J is TRBJ2-1; no clear D. The germline V gene encodes CDR1 LNHDA and CDR2 SQIVND (reference sequence). The length of the CDR3 is 15 residues. The V end was cut by 4 bases, the J end by 0 bases, with 10 bases between. The CDR3 protein is CASSTILSSYNEQFF. In DNA, the CDR3 is TGTGCCAGTAGTACCATTCTATCCTCCTACAATGAGCAGTTCTTC.

The chain recombines TRBV10-3 with TRBJ2-7, with D perhaps matching TRBD2 (6 bases). The germline V gene encodes CDR1 ENHRY and CDR2 SYGVKD. The length of the CDR3 is 15 residues. Trimming left V 2 bases short and J 0 bases short, with 11 bases between. The CDR3 sequence: CAISEAEGGSYEQYF. DNA of the CDR3: TGTGCCATCAGTGAGGCGGAGGGTGGCTCCTACGAGCAGTACTTC.

V and J are TRBV6-1 and TRBJ1-2; unclear D gene. Germline V gene lookup returns CDR1 MNHNS and CDR2 SASEGT. The CDR3 totals 16 residues. V shed 2 bases and J shed 4 bases, with 17 bases lying between them. The CDR3 spells CASSEIPGQAPYGYTF. DNA of the CDR3: TGTGCCAGCAGTGAAATCCCCGGGCAGGCCCCCTATGGCTACACCTTC.

The chain links TRBV27 to TRBJ2-1, with D perhaps given as TRBD1 or TRBD2 (6 bases each). Germline V CDR1 and CDR2: MNHEY, SMNVEV (reference sequence). V was trimmed by 8 bases and J by 7 bases, leaving 15 bases between them. The CDR3 spans 13 residues. The CDR3 spells CASSRRGENEQFF. CDR3 DNA sequence: TGTGCCAGCTCCCGAAGGGGGGAGAATGAGCAGTTCTTC.

This clone is a singleton in its sample. The rearrangement joins TRBV7-9 to TRBJ2-7; D is undetermined. Looked up from germline, CDR1 is SEHNR and CDR2 is FQNEAQ (reference sequence). The V end lost 5 bases, the J end lost 0 bases, and 8 bases lay between the germline ends. The CDR3 is made up of 13 amino acids. The CDR3 region has the DNA TGTGCCAGCAGCAAAAGGGACTCCTACGAGCAGTACTTC. Translated, it gives CASSKRDSYEQYF.

The V and J genes are TRBV27 and TRBJ2-1, with 14 bases identical to TRBD2. CDR1 and CDR2 from the germline V gene are MNHEY and SMNVEV (reference sequence). J lost 9 bases, V lost 0 bases, and 7 bases had no gene match. This CDR3 contains 17 residues. The CDR3 DNA reads as TGTGCCAGCAGTTTATCGAATTTGGGACTAGCGGGAGCTGAGCAGTTCTTC. Protein product: CASSLSNLGLAGAEQFF.

Only a few counts were recorded for this clone. The chain carries TRBV6-6 and TRBJ2-1, with TRBD2 matching 10 bases. Germline CDR1 and CDR2: MNHNY and SVGAGI (reference sequence). Trimming cost V 5 bases and J 2 bases; bases outside gene matches: 6. The CDR3 is 16 amino acids. The CDR3 nucleotides read TGTGCCAGCAGTCTTGAGCGGGAGGGGACCTACAATGAGCAGTTCTTC. Translating it yields CASSLEREGTYNEQFF.

The genes are TRBV2 and TRBJ2-3, with 11 bases identical to TRBD1. Germline V gene lookup returns CDR1 SNHLY and CDR2 FYNNEI. The V and J ends lost 4 bases and 5 bases, in that order; junction bases with no gene match: 17. The CDR3 consists of 19 residues. Here the CDR3 reads CASSGARGGQGARVDTQYF. DNA for the CDR3: TGTGCCAGCAGTGGAGCAAGGGGAGGACAGGGGGCGCGAGTAGATACGCAGTATTTT.

The V and J genes are TRBV6-1 and TRBJ2-1; D is ambiguous. Looked up from germline, CDR1 is MNHNS and CDR2 is SASEGT. V was trimmed by 6 bases and J by 5 bases, leaving 5 bases between them. The CDR3 has 11 residues. CDR3 DNA sequence: TGTGCCAGCAGGGAAAACAATGAGCAGTTCTTC. Protein sequence: CASRENNEQFF.

The chain links TRBV5-5 to TRBJ2-1; 11 nucleotides line up with TRBD1. The germline gives CDR1 SGHKS, CDR2 YYEKEE (reference sequence). There are 16 residues in the CDR3. V dropped 4 bases and J dropped 3; count of bases not matched to a gene: 6. Written as DNA, the CDR3 is TGTGCCAGCAGCCCAGGGACAGGGGGGCACTACAATGAGCAGTTCTTC. Amino acids: CASSPGTGGHYNEQFF. The whole variable domain, remainder taken from reference TRBV5-5 and TRBJ2-1, is DAGVTQSPTHLIKTRGQQVTLRCSPISGHKSVSWYQQVLGQGPQFIFQYYEKEERGRGNFPDRFSARQFPNYSSELNVNALLLGDSALYLCASSPGTGGHYNEQFFGPGTRLTVL.

The genes are TRBV7-8 and TRBJ2-1, with no clear D. Between the trimmed V and J ends, which lost 0 bases and 4 bases, there was a span of 10 bases. The CDR3 covers 15 residues. From germline, CDR1 is SGHVS and CDR2 FQNEAQ. As DNA, the CDR3 is TGTGCCAGCAGCTTAGCGCTGGATCGGTACAATGAGCAGTTCTTC. It yields the protein CASSLALDRYNEQFF.

J is TRBJ2-5 and V is TRBV7-9, with 15 bases that match TRBD2. This CDR3 is 15 amino acids long. V lost 4 bases to trimming and J lost 5 bases; unmatched junction nucleotides: 2. Germline V gene sequence: CDR1 SEHNR, CDR2 FQNEAQ (reference sequence). The CDR3 DNA is TGTGCCAGCAGCTCCGGGACTAGCGGGAGGGAGACCCAGTACTTC. Amino acids: CASSSGTSGRETQYF.

The rearrangement uses TRBV7-9 and TRBJ2-7; either TRBD1 or TRBD2 may supply D (5 bases each). The CDR3 is made up of 18 amino acids. Trimming pared 1 base from V and 6 bases from J, leaving 25 bases between. The germline gives CDR1 SEHNR, CDR2 FQNEAQ (reference sequence). In DNA, the CDR3 is TGTGCCAGCAGCTTAGTACCTCCCCGGGACCAAGGCTCCCTCGAGCAGTACTTC. Residues: CASSLVPPRDQGSLEQYF.

V gene TRBV4-3 combines with J gene TRBJ2-3; weak D call: TRBD1 (6 bases). This CDR3 has 14 residues. From germline, CDR1 is LGHNA and CDR2 YSLEER. V was pared by 1 base and J by 6 bases, with 11 bases between. The DNA for the CDR3 is TGCGCCAGCAGCCAAGGGTCCAGGGGCGATACGCAGTATTTT. Protein: CASSQGSRGDTQYF.

The gene calls are TRBV10-1 and TRBJ2-1; D is unclear. The germline V and J ends were trimmed by 2 bases and 2 bases, with 10 bases remaining between them. This CDR3 is 15 amino acids long. Germline values: CDR1 WNHNN, CDR2 SYGVQD (reference sequence). CDR3 DNA sequence: TGCGCCAGCAGTGAGAGGGTGACCACCTACAATGAGCAGTTCTTC. It codes for CASSERVTTYNEQFF.

This chain connects TRBV29-1 to TRBJ2-2; 8 positions agree with TRBD2. Losses at the gene ends were 4 bases for V and 6 bases for J; bases not matched to a gene: 4. Germline loops: CDR1 SQVTM, CDR2 ANQGSEA. This CDR3 spans 13 amino acids. In nucleotides, the CDR3 is TGCAGCGTTGCAGCGGGAGAGGCCGGGGAGCTGTTTTTT. Its translation: CSVAAGEAGELFF.

V and J are TRBV27 and TRBJ2-7; possibly TRBD1 or TRBD2 for D (5 bases each). The ends were cut back, 3 bases at V and 8 bases at J, with 14 bases in the middle. This CDR3 region has 13 residues. Germline V CDR1 and CDR2: MNHEY, SMNVEV (reference sequence). Here the CDR3 reads CASSFQGRTQQYF. In DNA, the CDR3 is TGTGCCAGCAGTTTCCAGGGACGTACCCAGCAGTACTTC.

V gene TRBV5-1 combines with J gene TRBJ2-7; D is tentatively TRBD1 or TRBD2 (5 bases each). The germline V gene encodes CDR1 SGHRS and CDR2 YFSETQ. This CDR3 has 13 residues. V gave up 4 bases and J gave up 1 base, with 9 bases separating them. CDR3 nucleotide sequence: TGCGCCAGCAGCCTGGGGGAATCCTACGAGCAGTACTTC. It is translated as CASSLGESYEQYF.

Concerning this clone itself: Other DNA sequences from this sample encode an identical CDR3 as well. The V and J genes are TRBV6-6 and TRBJ2-7; D is ambiguous. This CDR3 has 11 amino acids. Germline CDR1 MNHNY, CDR2 SVGAGI (reference sequence). V shed 0 bases and J shed 5 bases, with 2 bases lying between them. The CDR3 DNA is TGTGCCAGCAGTTACTCTCACGAGCAGTACTTC. As protein: CASSYSHEQYF.